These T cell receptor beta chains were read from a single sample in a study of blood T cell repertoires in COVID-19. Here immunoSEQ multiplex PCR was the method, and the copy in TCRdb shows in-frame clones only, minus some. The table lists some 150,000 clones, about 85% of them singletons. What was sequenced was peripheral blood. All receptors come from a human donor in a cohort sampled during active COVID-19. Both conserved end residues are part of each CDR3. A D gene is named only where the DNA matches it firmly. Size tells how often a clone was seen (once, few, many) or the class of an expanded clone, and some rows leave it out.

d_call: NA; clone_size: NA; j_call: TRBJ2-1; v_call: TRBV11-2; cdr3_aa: CASSRNEQFF; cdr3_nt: TGTGCCAGCAGCCGTAATGAGCAGTTCTTC
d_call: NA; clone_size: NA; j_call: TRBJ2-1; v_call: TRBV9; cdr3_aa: CASSGGVAAYNEQFF; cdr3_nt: TGTGCCAGCAGCGGTGGGGTAGCGGCCTACAATGAGCAGTTCTTC
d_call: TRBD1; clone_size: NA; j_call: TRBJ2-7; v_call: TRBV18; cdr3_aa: CASSPADRPTYEQYF; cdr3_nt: TGTGCCAGCTCACCAGCGGACAGGCCTACCTACGAGCAGTACTTC
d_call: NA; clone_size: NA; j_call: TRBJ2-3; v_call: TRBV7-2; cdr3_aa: CASSPVRGDTQYF; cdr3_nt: TGTGCCAGCAGCCCCGTACGGGGAGATACGCAGTATTTT
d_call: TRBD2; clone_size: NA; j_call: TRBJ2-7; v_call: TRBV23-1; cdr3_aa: CASSQPLTSGGSRDYEQYF; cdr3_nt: TGCGCCAGCAGTCAGCCCCTGACTAGCGGGGGGTCAAGAGATTACGAGCAGTACTTC
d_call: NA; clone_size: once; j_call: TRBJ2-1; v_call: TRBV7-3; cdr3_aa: CASSPTGHGYNEQFF; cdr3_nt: TGTGCCAGCAGCCCCACGGGACACGGTTACAATGAGCAGTTCTTC
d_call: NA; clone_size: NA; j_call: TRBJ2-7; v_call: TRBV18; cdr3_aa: CASSPPGRPYEQYF; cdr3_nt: TGTGCCAGCTCACCACCGGGCCGTCCCTACGAGCAGTACTTC
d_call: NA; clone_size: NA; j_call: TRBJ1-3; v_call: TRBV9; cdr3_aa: CASSVGAINSGNTIYF; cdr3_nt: TGTGCCAGCAGCGTAGGGGCGATAAACTCTGGAAACACCATATATTTT
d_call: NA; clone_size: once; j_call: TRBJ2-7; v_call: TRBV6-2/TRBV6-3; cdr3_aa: CASSRIQSGAYEQYF; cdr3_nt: TGTGCCAGCAGCCGTATTCAATCAGGGGCCTACGAGCAGTACTTC
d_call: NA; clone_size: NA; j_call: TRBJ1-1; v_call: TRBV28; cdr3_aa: CASSLDRTEAFF; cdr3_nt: TGTGCCAGCAGTTTAGACAGGACTGAAGCTTTCTTT
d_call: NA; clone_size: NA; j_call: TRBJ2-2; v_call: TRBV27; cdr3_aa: CASSFGGPGELFF; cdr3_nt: TGTGCCAGCAGTTTCGGTGGGCCCGGGGAGCTGTTTTTT
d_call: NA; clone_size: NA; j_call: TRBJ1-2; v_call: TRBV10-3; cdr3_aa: CAISESVKVSGGYTF; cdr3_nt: TGTGCCATCAGTGAGTCGGTAAAGGTCTCGGGAGGCTACACCTTC
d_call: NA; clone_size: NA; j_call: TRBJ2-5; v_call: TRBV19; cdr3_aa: CATCERSEYQETQYF; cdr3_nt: TGTGCCACCTGTGAACGGAGCGAGTACCAAGAGACCCAGTACTTC
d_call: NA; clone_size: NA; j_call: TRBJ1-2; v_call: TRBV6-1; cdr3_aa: CASSDLQYGYTF; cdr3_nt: TGTGCCAGCAGTGATTTGCAGTATGGCTACACCTTC
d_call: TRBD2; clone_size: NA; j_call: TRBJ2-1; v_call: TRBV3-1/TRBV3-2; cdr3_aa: CASTWTGGDNEQFF; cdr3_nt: TGTGCCAGCACCTGGACCGGGGGGGACAATGAGCAGTTCTTC
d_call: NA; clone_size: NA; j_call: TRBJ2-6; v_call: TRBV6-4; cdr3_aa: CASRFSRVLSRAGANVLTF; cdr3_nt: TGTGCCAGCAGGTTTAGTCGGGTCCTAAGCCGAGCCGGGGCCAACGTCCTGACTTTC
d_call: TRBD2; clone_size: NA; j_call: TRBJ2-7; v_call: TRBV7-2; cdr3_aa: CASSPSAGPAYEQYF; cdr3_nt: TGTGCCAGCAGCCCGTCAGCGGGGCCTGCCTACGAGCAGTACTTC